In this sample, the clone carrying this T cell receptor (beta chain) turned up a few times. The source of the sample is a study of T-cell memory formation after mild COVID-19. TCRdb called the 5' RACE reads again in MiXCR, with one record for every CDR3 protein. The sample includes about 170,000 distinct CDR3 sequences, under 15% of them seen just once. Germline V gene data show CDR1 as LGHNA and CDR2 as YNFKEQ. The CDR3 extends over 13 amino acids. Trimming shortened V by 0 bases and J by 5 bases, and 7 bases separated the two germline ends. The V gene is TRBV4-2, the J gene TRBJ1-2, with a possible D match to TRBD1 (5 bases). The clonotype comes from a man between 18 and 35 years old who had mild COVID-19 (a few samples of this study predate the infection). Cell type and time point are not known. The source material was PBMCs or a T cell subset sorted from them (not recorded which). The CDR3 sequence: CASSQEQDYGYTF. The CDR3 coding sequence is TGTGCCAGCAGCCAAGAACAGGATTATGGCTACACCTTC.